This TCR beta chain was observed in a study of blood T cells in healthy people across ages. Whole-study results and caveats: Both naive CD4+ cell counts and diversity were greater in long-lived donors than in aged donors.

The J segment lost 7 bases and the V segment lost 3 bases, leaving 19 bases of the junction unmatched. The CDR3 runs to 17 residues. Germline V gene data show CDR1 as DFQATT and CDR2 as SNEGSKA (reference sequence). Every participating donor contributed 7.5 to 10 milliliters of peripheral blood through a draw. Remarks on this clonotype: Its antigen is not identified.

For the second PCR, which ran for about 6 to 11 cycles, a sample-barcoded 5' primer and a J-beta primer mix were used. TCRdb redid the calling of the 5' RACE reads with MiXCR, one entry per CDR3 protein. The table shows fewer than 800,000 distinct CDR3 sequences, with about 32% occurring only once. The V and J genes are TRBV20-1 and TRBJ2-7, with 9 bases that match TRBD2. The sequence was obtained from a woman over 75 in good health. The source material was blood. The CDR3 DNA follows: TGCAGTGCTAGCCCGAACACCGGGACTAGCAGGTACAATGAGCAGTACTTC. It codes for CSASPNTGTSRYNEQYF.